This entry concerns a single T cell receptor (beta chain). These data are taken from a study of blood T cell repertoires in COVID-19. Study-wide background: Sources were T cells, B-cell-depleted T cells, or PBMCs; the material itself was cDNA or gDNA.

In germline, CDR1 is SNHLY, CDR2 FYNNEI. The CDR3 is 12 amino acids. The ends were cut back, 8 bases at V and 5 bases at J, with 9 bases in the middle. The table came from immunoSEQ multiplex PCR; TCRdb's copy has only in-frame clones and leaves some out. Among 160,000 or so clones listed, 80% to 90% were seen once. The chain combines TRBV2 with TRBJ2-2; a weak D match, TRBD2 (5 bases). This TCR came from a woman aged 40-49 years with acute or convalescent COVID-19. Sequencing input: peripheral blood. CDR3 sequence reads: CASGLITGELFF. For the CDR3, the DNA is TGTGCCAGCGGACTGATAACCGGGGAGCTGTTTTTT. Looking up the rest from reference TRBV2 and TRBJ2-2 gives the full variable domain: EPEVTQTPSHQVTQMGQEVILRCVPISNHLYFYWYRQILGQKVEFLVSFYNNEISEKSEIFDDQFSVERPDGSNFTLKIRSTKLEDSAMYFCASGLITGELFFGEGSRLTVL.